The rows below give T cell receptor beta chains drawn from one sample of a study of cytomegalovirus exposure and HLA in healthy donors. Produced via immunoSEQ multiplex PCR; TCRdb's table is partial and in-frame only. The sample carries 70,000 to 90,000 clones, 65% to 80% recorded once. Sequences were obtained from PBMCs. Receptor source: a middle-aged man in good health and CMV-seropositive. Each CDR3 is given without its conserved first and last residue. The D gene is left open where the match is weak.

len,j_gene,d_gene,v_gene,CDR3aa
12,TRBJ2-1,TRBD1,TRBV19,ASRLQGAGNEQF
14,TRBJ1-5,-,TRBV27,ASRREGVYSNQPQH
10,TRBJ1-2,-,TRBV30,AWSGGNYGYT
12,TRBJ2-5,-,TRBV5-5,ASSPRTAQETQY
14,TRBJ1-1,TRBD1,TRBV5-4,ASSPFPTGVGTEAF
11,TRBJ1-2,TRBD1,TRBV14,ASSQAGGYGYT
10,TRBJ1-5,-,TRBV28,ASTEGNQPQH
13,TRBJ1-1,TRBD1,TRBV30,AWSRTGGENTEAF
12,TRBJ2-1,TRBD2,TRBV11-1,ASSLSGGALEQF
10,TRBJ2-1,-,TRBV6-5,ASSSNSNEQF
13,TRBJ1-1,-,TRBV6-5,ASRVDRVMNTEAF
12,TRBJ2-7,TRBD1,TRBV6-5,ARLYRGSPYEQY
12,TRBJ2-1,TRBD1,TRBV9,ASEPGQGYNEQF
16,TRBJ2-2,TRBD2,TRBV4-1,ASSQEELPSGNTGELF
10,TRBJ1-2,-,TRBV19,ASSMAVYGYT
10,TRBJ1-1,-,TRBV27,ASSLGSFEAF
13,TRBJ2-7,-,TRBV9,ASSVGSSSSYEQY
12,TRBJ1-1,TRBD1,TRBV5-8,ASSWGTGVTEAF
14,TRBJ1-1,-,TRBV4-1,ASSLRTVIMNTEAF
10,TRBJ2-5,-,TRBV30,AWSYDSMVEY
12,TRBJ1-1,-,TRBV11-2,ASRYFIGSTEAF
13,TRBJ1-1,TRBD1,TRBV2,ASSEIGQGPTEAF
13,TRBJ2-7,-,TRBV11-3,ASSQRERAAYEQY
11,TRBJ2-1,TRBD1,TRBV19,ASSPGQNNEQF
13,TRBJ1-1,-,TRBV21-1,ASSNGPGQHTEAF
12,TRBJ1-4,TRBD1,TRBV4-3,ASSQGTGDEKLF
15,TRBJ2-3,TRBD2,TRBV7-2,ASSKRTSGGSTDTQY
11,TRBJ1-1,-,TRBV6-1,ASSVDLNTEAF
13,TRBJ1-2,TRBD1,TRBV11-3,ASSSTRGAIHGYT
11,TRBJ2-2,-,TRBV7-9,ASSRSGSGELF
12,TRBJ1-5,TRBD1,TRBV6-1,ASRDDRGYQPQH
15,TRBJ2-3,-,TRBV5-6,ASLTSVLTASTDTQY
13,TRBJ2-7,TRBD1,TRBV5-1,ASSNSGTGSNEQY
10,TRBJ2-7,TRBD1,TRBV6-6,ASRGTAYEQY
11,TRBJ1-5,TRBD1,TRBV5-8,ASSRDRDQPQH
13,TRBJ1-1,-,TRBV15,ATSRDRGVGTEAF
14,TRBJ2-3,-,TRBV4-1,ASSRSGGGVADTQY
10,TRBJ1-6,-,TRBV10-3,AISDRNGPLH
13,-,-,TRBV5-6,ASSLAGGTAYEQY
12,TRBJ2-7,-,TRBV19,ASTSTRQPYEQY
10,TRBJ1-5,TRBD1,TRBV2,ASSGQAQPQH
11,TRBJ2-5,-,TRBV28,ASSLGAGETQY
13,TRBJ1-5,TRBD1,TRBV7-3,ASNPWDRDPQPQH
15,TRBJ1-5,-,TRBV9,ASVRGPGAFWNQPQH
12,TRBJ2-7,-,TRBV5-6,ASSLGPGSYEQY
15,TRBJ1-3,-,TRBV7-6,ASSLVQAPNSGNTIY
13,TRBJ1-1,-,TRBV7-2,ASSLYEGGFTEAF
13,TRBJ1-5,TRBD1,TRBV11-2,ASSLGQGAYQPQH